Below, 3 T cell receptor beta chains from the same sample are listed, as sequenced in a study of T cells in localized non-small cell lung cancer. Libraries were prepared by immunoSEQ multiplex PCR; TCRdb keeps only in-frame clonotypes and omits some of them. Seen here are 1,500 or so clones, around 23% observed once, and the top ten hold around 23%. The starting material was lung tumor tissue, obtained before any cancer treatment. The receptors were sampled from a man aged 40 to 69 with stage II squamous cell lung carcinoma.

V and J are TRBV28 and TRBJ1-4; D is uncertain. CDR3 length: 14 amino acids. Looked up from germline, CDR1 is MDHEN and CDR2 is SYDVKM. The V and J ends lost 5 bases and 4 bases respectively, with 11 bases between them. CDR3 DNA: TGTGCCAGCAGTCTAACCCTGGGTAATGAAAAACTGTTTTTT. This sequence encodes CASSLTLGNEKLFF.

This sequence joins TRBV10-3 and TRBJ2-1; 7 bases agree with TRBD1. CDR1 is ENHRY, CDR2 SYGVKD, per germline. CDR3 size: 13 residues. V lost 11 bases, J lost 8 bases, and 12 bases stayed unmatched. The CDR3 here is CAPVRGSLDEQFF. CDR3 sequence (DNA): TGTGCCCCGGTCAGGGGGAGTCTCGATGAGCAGTTCTTC.

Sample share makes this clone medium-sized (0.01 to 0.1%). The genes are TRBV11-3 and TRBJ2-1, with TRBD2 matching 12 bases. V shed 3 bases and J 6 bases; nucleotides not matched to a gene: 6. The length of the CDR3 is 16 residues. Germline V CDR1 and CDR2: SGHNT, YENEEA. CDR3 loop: CASSFRLAGASNEQFF. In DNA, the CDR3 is TGTGCCAGCAGCTTCAGACTAGCGGGAGCTAGCAATGAGCAGTTCTTC. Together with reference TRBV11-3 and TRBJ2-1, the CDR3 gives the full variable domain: EAGVVQSPRYKIIEKKQPVAFWCNPISGHNTLYWYLQNLGQGPELLIRYENEEAVDDSQLPKDRFSAERLKGVDSTLKIQPAELGDSAVYLCASSFRLAGASNEQFFGPGTRLTVL.